These T cell receptor beta chains were read from a single sample in a study of blood T cell repertoires in COVID-19. Measured with immunoSEQ multiplex PCR; TCRdb has only the in-frame clones, and not every one. Here the sample spans over 250,000 clones, approximately 89% being singletons. Material: PBMCs or T cells enriched from blood (not recorded which). These receptors came from an older woman who had recovered from COVID-19. Each CDR3 is given with its conserved first and last residue. D genes are given only for firm matches. Only some rows state a clone size, as once, few, many or a class for expanded clones.

>.|.|TRBV28|TRBJ1-2
TGTGCCAGCACCGCCATGGGGCTATCCTCCCAGGGCTACACCTTC
CASTAMGLSSQGYTF
>.|.|TRBV2|TRBJ1-4
TGTGCCAGCAGTGATGCAGGCAGTACTAATGAAAAACTGTTTTTT
CASSDAGSTNEKLFF
>TRBD1|.|TRBV28|TRBJ2-2
TGTGCCAGCAGCCTCGGGACAGGGTACACCGGGGAGCTGTTTTTT
CASSLGTGYTGELFF
>.|.|TRBV7-9|TRBJ2-3
TGTGCCAGCACTTCTGCGGGGATCTACACAGATACGCAGTATTTT
CASTSAGIYTDTQYF
>.|.|TRBV4-1|TRBJ1-5
TGCGCCAGCAGCCACCGAGCGGGTAGCAATCAGCCCCAGCATTTT
CASSHRAGSNQPQHF
>TRBD2|.|TRBV9|TRBJ2-7
TGTGCCAGCAGCCCCGGGCTAGCGGGGGGAGTCTACGAGCAGTACTTC
CASSPGLAGGVYEQYF
>TRBD1|.|TRBV10-3|TRBJ1-1
TGTGCCATCAGTCCAACCGGGGGGACAGGGGGATTGCGGAACACTGAAGCTTTCTTT
CAISPTGGTGGLRNTEAFF
>.|.|TRBV11-2|TRBJ2-5
TGTGCCAGCAGCTCAACCGGGACAGCGGGGACCCAGTACTTC
CASSSTGTAGTQYF
>TRBD2|.|TRBV2|TRBJ2-5
TGTGCCAGCAGTGTAACTAGCGGGGCGACCCAGTACTTC
CASSVTSGATQYF
>.|once|TRBV9|TRBJ1-1
TGTGCCAGCAGTAGAGGGCATAACACTGAAGCTTTCTTT
CASSRGHNTEAFF
>.|.|TRBV30|TRBJ2-1
TGTGCTTTTACTCCGGGGAATGAGCAGTTCTTC
CAFTPGNEQFF
>TRBD2|.|TRBV15|TRBJ2-1
TGTGCCGCGGGGCGGGGAGGGTACAATGAGCAGTTCTTC
CAAGRGGYNEQFF
>.|.|TRBV28|TRBJ1-5
TGTGCCAGCAGTCCACCGTGGGTAGGGGTCAATCAGCCCCAGCATTTT
CASSPPWVGVNQPQHF
>.|.|TRBV4-1|TRBJ2-7
TGCGCCAGCAGGCGACTTACGGGGAACTACGAGCAGTACTTC
CASRRLTGNYEQYF
>.|.|TRBV20-1|TRBJ2-1
TGCAGTGCTAGTGGGACTGACCCAGGTGAGCAGTTCTTC
CSASGTDPGEQFF
>TRBD1|.|TRBV20-1|TRBJ1-5
TGCAGTGCTAGTTTCCAGGGGGACCAGCCCCAGCATTTT
CSASFQGDQPQHF
>.|.|TRBV14|TRBJ2-7
TGTGCCAGCAGCCAAGACTTTAATGCCTACGAGCAGTACTTC
CASSQDFNAYEQYF
>TRBD1|.|TRBV18|TRBJ2-7
TGTGCCAGCTCACCATCACAGGGGAACGACGAGCAGTACTTC
CASSPSQGNDEQYF
>.|once|TRBV3-1/TRBV3-2|TRBJ2-2
TGTGCCAGCAGCCAAGTAGGAGGGACAGACACCGGGGAGCTGTTTTTT
CASSQVGGTDTGELFF
>.|.|TRBV6-5|TRBJ1-5
TGTGCCAGCAGGACCGCGGGTGGTCAGCCCCAGCATTTT
CASRTAGGQPQHF
>TRBD1|.|TRBV6-6|TRBJ2-7
TGTGCCAGCCATGGACAGGGTGGAGAGCAGTACTTC
CASHGQGGEQYF
>.|few|TRBV7-3|TRBJ1-1
TGTGCCAGCAGCTCCCAGGGTTGGGGCACTGAAGCTTTCTTT
CASSSQGWGTEAFF
>.|.|TRBV3-1/TRBV3-2|TRBJ2-7
TGTGCCAGCAGCCAGGGCAGAAGTCCCTACTTC
CASSQGRSPYF
>.|.|TRBV28|TRBJ1-2
TGTGCCAGCATCGAAGGGGCTTCCTATGGCTACACCTTC
CASIEGASYGYTF
>TRBD1|.|TRBV5-1|TRBJ1-2
TGCGCCAGCAGCCCCCGGACAGGACACGAGGGTGGCTACACCTTC
CASSPRTGHEGGYTF
>.|.|TRBV6-5|TRBJ1-2
TGTGCCATCCAGGGGCCTAACTATGGCTACACCTTC
CAIQGPNYGYTF
>.|.|TRBV6-1|TRBJ1-5
TGTGCCAGCAGTGAAACGTGGGGCAGCTATAATCAGCCCCAGCATTTT
CASSETWGSYNQPQHF